This T cell receptor beta chain was obtained from a study of blood T cell repertoires in COVID-19. Study-level information: The origin of the acute and convalescent COVID-19 samples was the United States, Italy and Spain. PBMCs, B-cell-depleted T cells, or T cells were the source of the cDNA or gDNA that made up the material.

Per the authors' pipeline: How many nucleated cells were present was estimated from reference gene primer amplification. Clones were sequenced by immunoSEQ multiplex PCR, and TCRdb holds only the in-frame ones, with some missing. That table furnishes V, J and clone size, whereas the DNA furnished D and trimming. The sample lists around 310,000 clones, roughly 90% occurring once. The CDR3 is made up of 15 amino acids. Deletions cut 0 bases from V and 9 bases from J, with 16 bases between. From germline, CDR1 is SGDLS and CDR2 YYNGEE. The chain uses TRBV9 and TRBJ2-1; D unresolved. The sequence was collected from a woman between 50 and 59 years old with active or convalescent COVID-19. The sample taken for sequencing was peripheral blood. CDR3 residues: CASSVELNGYSEQFF. DNA for the CDR3: TGTGCCAGCAGCGTAGAGTTAAACGGTTATAGTGAGCAGTTCTTC.